The clone carrying this T cell receptor beta chain was observed many times. The antigen is not known. The source of the sample is a study of CD8+CD57+ T cells in acquired aplastic anemia. Study outcomes and limitations: Among patients, CD8+CD57+ cells displayed less diversity than the total CD4+ and CD8+ pools did. It was found that more than 25 CD8+ CDR3 sequences were shared between patients and controls.

Using genomic DNA as the template, TCR beta VDJ and CDR3 profiling was carried out. TCRdb reprocessed the reads via MiXCR and lists one record per CDR3 protein. The sample carries roughly 17,000 distinct CDR3 sequences, over 35% recorded once. Sequenced patients had shown CD8+CD57+ cell expansion by flow cytometry. The authors additionally sequenced CD8+CD57+ effector memory cells from about 15% of the 12 patients. CD8+CD57+ cells enriched with beads gave a mean 1.6 ug DNA. The sample consisted of CD8+CD57+ T cells sorted from PBMCs. The subset: bead-enriched CD8+CD57+ effector memory T cells from SAA patients. This clonotype originated in a human donor with aplastic anemia.

In DNA form, the CDR3 reads TGTGCCAGCAGCGCCGGGACAGCAACTTACGAGCAGTACTTC. This codes for CASSAGTATYEQYF. The rearrangement joins TRBV5-6 to TRBJ2-7; TRBD1 matches at 7 bases. The CDR3 has 14 amino acids. V shed 4 bases and J 4 bases; nucleotides not matched to a gene: 8. Germline V gene sequence: CDR1 SGHDT, CDR2 YYEEEE.